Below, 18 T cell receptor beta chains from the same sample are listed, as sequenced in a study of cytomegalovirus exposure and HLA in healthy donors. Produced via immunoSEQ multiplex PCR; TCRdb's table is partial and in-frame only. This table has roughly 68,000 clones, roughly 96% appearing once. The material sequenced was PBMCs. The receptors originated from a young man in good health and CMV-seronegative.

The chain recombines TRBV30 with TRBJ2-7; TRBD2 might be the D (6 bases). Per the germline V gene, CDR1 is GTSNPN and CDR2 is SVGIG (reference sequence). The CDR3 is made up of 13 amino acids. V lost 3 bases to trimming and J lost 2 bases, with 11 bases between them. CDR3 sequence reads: CAWRRGGAYEQYF. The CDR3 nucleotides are TGTGCCTGGAGACGGGGAGGAGCCTACGAGCAGTACTTC.

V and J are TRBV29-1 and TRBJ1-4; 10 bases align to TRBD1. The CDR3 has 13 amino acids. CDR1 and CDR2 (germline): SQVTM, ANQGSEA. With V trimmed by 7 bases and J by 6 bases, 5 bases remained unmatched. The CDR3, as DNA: TGCAGCGCTCTAGGGACAGGGGATGAAAAACTGTTTTTT. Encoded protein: CSALGTGDEKLFF.

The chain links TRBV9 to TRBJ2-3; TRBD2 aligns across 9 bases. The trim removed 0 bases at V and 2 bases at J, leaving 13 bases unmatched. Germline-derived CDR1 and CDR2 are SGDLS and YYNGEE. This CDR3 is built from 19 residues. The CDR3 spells CASSVGNSGRGLSTDTQYF. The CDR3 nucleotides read TGTGCCAGCAGCGTAGGAAATAGCGGGAGAGGTCTATCCACAGATACGCAGTATTTT.

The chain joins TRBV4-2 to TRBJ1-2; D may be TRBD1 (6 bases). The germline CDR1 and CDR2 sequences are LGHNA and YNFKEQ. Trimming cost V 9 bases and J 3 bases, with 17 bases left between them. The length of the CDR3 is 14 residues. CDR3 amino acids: CASAGKQGDYGYTF. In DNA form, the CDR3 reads TGTGCCAGTGCCGGTAAACAGGGTGACTATGGCTACACCTTC.

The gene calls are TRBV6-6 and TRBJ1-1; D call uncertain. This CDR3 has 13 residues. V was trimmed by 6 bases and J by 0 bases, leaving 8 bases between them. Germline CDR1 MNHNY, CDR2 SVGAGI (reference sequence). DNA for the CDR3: TGTGCCAGCAGAAGACATCTGAACACTGAAGCTTTCTTT. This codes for CASRRHLNTEAFF.

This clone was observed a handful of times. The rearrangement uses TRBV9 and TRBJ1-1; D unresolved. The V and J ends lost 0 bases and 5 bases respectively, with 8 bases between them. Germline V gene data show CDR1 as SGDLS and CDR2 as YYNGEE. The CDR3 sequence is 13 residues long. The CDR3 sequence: CASSVDASTEAFF. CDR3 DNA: TGTGCCAGCAGCGTAGACGCTAGTACTGAAGCTTTCTTT. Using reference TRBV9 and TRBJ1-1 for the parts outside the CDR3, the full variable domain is DSGVTQTPKHLITATGQRVTLRCSPRSGDLSVYWYQQSLDQGLQFLIQYYNGEERAKGNILERFSAQQFPDLHSELNLSSLELGDSALYFCASSVDASTEAFFGQGTRLTVV.

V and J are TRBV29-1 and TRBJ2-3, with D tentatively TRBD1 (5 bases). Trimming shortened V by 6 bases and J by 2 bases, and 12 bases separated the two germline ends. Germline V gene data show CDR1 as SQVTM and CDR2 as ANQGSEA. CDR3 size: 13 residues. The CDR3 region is CSVRDSLTDTQYF. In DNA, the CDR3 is TGCAGCGTCCGCGACAGCCTCACAGATACGCAGTATTTT.

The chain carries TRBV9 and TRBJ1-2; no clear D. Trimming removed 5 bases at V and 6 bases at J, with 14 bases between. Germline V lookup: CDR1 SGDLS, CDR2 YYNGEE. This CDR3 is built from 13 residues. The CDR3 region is CASSRDNGNGYTF. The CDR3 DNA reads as TGTGCCAGCAGTCGAGACAACGGCAATGGCTACACCTTC.

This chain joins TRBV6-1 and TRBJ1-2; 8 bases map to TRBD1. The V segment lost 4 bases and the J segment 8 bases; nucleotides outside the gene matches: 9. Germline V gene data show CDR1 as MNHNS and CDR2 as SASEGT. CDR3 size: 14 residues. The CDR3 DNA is TGTGCCAGCAGTGCCAGCTCAGGGGGCTGGGGCTACACCTTC. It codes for CASSASSGGWGYTF.

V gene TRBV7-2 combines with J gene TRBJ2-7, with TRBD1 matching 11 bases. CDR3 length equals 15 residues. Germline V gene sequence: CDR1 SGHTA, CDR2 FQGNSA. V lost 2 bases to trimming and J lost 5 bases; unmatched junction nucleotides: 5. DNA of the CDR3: TGTGCCAGCAGCTTAAGGACAGGGGGCAAGAACGAGCAGTACTTC. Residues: CASSLRTGGKNEQYF.

CDR3 sequence: CASSPRQREKLFF. In DNA form, the CDR3 reads TGTGCCAGCTCACCACGACAACGGGAAAAACTGTTTTTT. V usage is TRBV18 and J usage is TRBJ1-4; D gene ambiguous. The CDR3 extends over 13 amino acids. V was trimmed by 1 base and J by 8 bases, leaving 8 bases between them. Germline CDR1 reads KGHSH; CDR2 reads LQKENI.

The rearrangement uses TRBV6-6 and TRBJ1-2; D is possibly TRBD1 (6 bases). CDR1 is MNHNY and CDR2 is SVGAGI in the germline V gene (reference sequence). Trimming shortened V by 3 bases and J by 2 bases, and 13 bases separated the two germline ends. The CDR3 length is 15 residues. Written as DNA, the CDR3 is TGTGCCAGCAGTTATCTTGGGGGCGTCAACTATGGCTACACCTTC. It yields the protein CASSYLGGVNYGYTF.

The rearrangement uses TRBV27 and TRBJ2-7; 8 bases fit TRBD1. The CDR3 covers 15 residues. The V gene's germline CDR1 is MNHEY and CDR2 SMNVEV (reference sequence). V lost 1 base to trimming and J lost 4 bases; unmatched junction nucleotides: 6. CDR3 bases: TGTGCCAGCAGTTTATTAGGCCAGGGGGCATACGAGCAGTACTTC. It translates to CASSLLGQGAYEQYF.

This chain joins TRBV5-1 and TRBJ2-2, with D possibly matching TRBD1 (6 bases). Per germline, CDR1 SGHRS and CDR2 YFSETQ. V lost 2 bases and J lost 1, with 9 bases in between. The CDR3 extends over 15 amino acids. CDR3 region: CASSFGQLNTGELFF. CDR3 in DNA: TGCGCCAGCAGCTTTGGACAGCTGAACACCGGGGAGCTGTTTTTT.

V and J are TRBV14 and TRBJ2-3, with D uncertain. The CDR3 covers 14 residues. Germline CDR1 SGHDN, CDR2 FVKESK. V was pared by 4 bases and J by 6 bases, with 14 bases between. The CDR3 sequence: CASSPTLSEDTQYF. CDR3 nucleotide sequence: TGTGCCAGCAGCCCTACCTTGTCCGAGGATACGCAGTATTTT.

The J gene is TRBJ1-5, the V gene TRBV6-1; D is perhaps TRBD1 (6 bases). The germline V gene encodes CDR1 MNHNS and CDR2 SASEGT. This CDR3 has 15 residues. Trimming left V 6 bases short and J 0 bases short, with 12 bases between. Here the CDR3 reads CASRIDRTSNQPQHF. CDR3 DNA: TGTGCCAGCAGGATAGACAGGACTAGCAATCAGCCCCAGCATTTT.

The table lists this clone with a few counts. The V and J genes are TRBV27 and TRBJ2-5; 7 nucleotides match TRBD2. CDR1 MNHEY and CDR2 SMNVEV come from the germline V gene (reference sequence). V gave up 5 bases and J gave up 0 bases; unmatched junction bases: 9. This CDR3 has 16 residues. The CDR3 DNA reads TGTGCCAGCAGTCCCTGGGGAGGGTGGAACCAAGAGACCCAGTACTTC. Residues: CASSPWGGWNQETQYF.

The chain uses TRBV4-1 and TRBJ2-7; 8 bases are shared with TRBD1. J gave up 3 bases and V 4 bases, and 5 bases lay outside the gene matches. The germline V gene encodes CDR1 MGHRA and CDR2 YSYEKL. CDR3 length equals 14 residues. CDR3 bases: TGCGCCAGCAGCCCTCCGGGACAGGTCTACGAGCAGTACTTC. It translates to CASSPPGQVYEQYF.